This T cell receptor (beta chain) was retrieved from a study of post-analysis software for immune sequencing data. Whole-study context: The cohort encompassed relapsing-remitting, secondary progressive and progressive-relapsing multiple sclerosis disease courses. Study-wide points: Five TRBV segments, including TRBV5-6, TRBV5-1 and TRBV20-1, were more frequent in patients than controls. Those with multiple sclerosis, the patient group, showed significantly lower normalized Chao1 diversity than controls.

The TCR beta cDNA libraries carried unique molecular identifiers. Input amounts of about 0.95 to 10 million T cells were used. These gave around 500,000 cDNA molecules, so each molecule approximated one T cell. In TCRdb, the PCR reads were re-called with MiXCR into one record per CDR3 protein. The data hold hundreds of thousands of distinct CDR3 sequences, with about 57% observed a single time. About this clonotype itself: Antigen specificity is unknown.

V shed 3 bases, J shed 2 bases, and the junction held 9 bases outside the gene matches. The CDR3 extends over 16 amino acids. Germline V gives CDR1 LGHNA, CDR2 YNFKEQ. Sequences were obtained from blood. The receptor was derived from a girl aged 10 to 17 with multiple sclerosis. The gene calls are TRBV4-2 and TRBJ2-7; TRBD1 matches 8 bases. In DNA form, the CDR3 reads TGTGCCAGCAGCCATGACGGATCGGACAGGGCCTACGAGCAGTACTTC. This codes for CASSHDGSDRAYEQYF.